This passage covers 5 T cell receptor beta chains from one sample sequenced in a study of blood T cells in healthy people across ages. The authors ran a second PCR of 7 to 11 cycles using a sample-barcoded 5' primer and a J-beta primer mix. TCRdb re-called the 5' RACE reads through MiXCR, storing one row per CDR3 protein. This sample has hundreds of thousands of distinct CDR3 sequences, with about 25% found just once. In addition, the sample was reused for a study of T cells of mothers and their children.

Sample: blood. All receptors derive from a boy under 18 in good health.

This clonotype was counted many times. V and J are TRBV6-2 or TRBV6-3 and TRBJ2-3; no definite D call. Germline V gene data show CDR1 as MNHEY and CDR2 as SVGEGT. The CDR3 has 12 amino acids. V lost 6 bases, J lost 2 bases, and 6 bases lay in between. CDR3 sequence: CASSQNTDTQYF. CDR3 bases: TGTGCCAGCAGCCAAAACACAGATACGCAGTATTTT.

This clonotype was observed many times. The chain links TRBV6-6 to TRBJ2-7, with TRBD1 matching over 7 bases. In germline, CDR1 is MNHNY, CDR2 SVGAGI (reference sequence). J lost 2 bases, V lost 6 bases, and 4 bases had no gene match. The length of the CDR3 is 13 residues. CDR3 region: CASSRDSPYEQYF. CDR3 nucleotide sequence: TGTGCCAGCAGCCGGGACAGCCCCTACGAGCAGTACTTC.

The chain uses TRBV5-1 and TRBJ1-2; a possible D gene is TRBD1 (5 bases). The CDR3 spans 15 residues. CDR1 is SGHRS, CDR2 YFSETQ, per germline. Trimming left V 4 bases short and J 8 bases short, with 21 bases between. CDR3 coding DNA: TGCGCCAGCAGCCTAAACGGGGGAGATCCGGCGGGCTACACCTTC. This sequence encodes CASSLNGGDPAGYTF.

A few counts support this clonotype. Since no conserved phenylalanine or tryptophan closes the CDR3, a read error is the likely cause. The V and J genes are TRBV11-2 and TRBJ2-1, with TRBD2 identical over 12 bases. The V segment lost 3 bases and the J segment 6 bases; nucleotides outside the gene matches: 12. Germline CDR1 SGHAT, CDR2 FQNNGV. The CDR3 is 18 amino acids. In DNA, the CDR3 is TGTGCCAGCAGCTTTCTTCTAGCGGGGGGGGATGATGCCAATGAGCAGTTCCTC. It is translated as CASSFLLAGGDDANEQFL.

The V call is TRBV11-3, the J call TRBJ1-6; 7 positions agree with TRBD1. The CDR3 consists of 15 residues. Germline loops: CDR1 SGHNT, CDR2 YENEEA. Unmatched junction bases numbered 8, after V lost 5 bases and J lost 7 bases. The CDR3 reads CASSAYGTENSPLHF. The CDR3 DNA reads TGTGCCAGCAGCGCCTACGGGACAGAGAATTCACCCCTCCACTTT.